This TCR beta chain is from a study of T cells after yellow fever vaccination. Study observations and caveats: The secondary response showed a weaker magnitude and a faster peak, day 5 versus 15.

V gave up 7 bases and J gave up 10 bases, with 19 bases separating them. Germline CDR1 is SEHNR and CDR2 is FQNEAQ (reference sequence). This CDR3 is 13 amino acids long. In this sample, this clonotype turned up a few times. No antigen is known for it. Each CDR3 protein is one row after TCRdb ran MiXCR on the 5' RACE reads. The sample consists of 280,000 or so distinct CDR3 sequences, approximately 10% of them appearing once. The sequencing used CD4+ T cells sorted from PBMCs, collected 5 days after the yellow fever booster vaccination. The chain is built from TRBV7-9 and TRBJ1-1; the D gene is possibly TRBD1 (5 bases). The TCR was taken from a man aged 18 to 29 who received the YFV17D yellow fever vaccine. CDR3 in DNA: TGTGCCAGCATGGCGCTGGTAGACAGAAGAGCTTTCTTT. Protein sequence: CASMALVDRRAFF.